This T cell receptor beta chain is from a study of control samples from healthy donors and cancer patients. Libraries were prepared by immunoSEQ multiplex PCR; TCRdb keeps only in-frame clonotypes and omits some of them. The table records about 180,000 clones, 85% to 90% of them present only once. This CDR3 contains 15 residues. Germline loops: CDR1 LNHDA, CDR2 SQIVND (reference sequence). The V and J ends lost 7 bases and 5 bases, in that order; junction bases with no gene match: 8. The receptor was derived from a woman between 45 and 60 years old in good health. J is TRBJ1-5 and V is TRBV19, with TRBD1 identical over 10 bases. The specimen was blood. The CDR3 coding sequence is TGTGCCAGTACTCGGACAGGGGGAGCCTATCAGCCCCAGCATTTT. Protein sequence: CASTRTGGAYQPQHF.